This entry lists 20 T cell receptor beta chains sequenced from one sample in a study of T cells in Graves' hyperthyroidism and ophthalmopathy. The TCR beta CDR3 regions underwent amplification using RNA transcripts as the source. The HTBI primer set served for first-round RT-PCR of the TCR CDR3. From the multiplex PCR reads, TCRdb called clonotypes with MiXCR, one entry per CDR3 protein. The table records some 570,000 distinct CDR3 sequences, approximately 17% of them present only once. Sequencing was done on a sample of blood. All receptors come from a woman aged 18-35 years with Graves' ophthalmopathy.

This clonotype appeared many times. V is TRBV12-5 and J is TRBJ2-2; D is ambiguous. V lost 2 bases and J 2 bases, leaving 9 bases between the germline ends. The CDR3 totals 15 residues. Per the germline V gene, CDR1 is LGHNT and CDR2 is FRNRAP. CDR3 bases: TGTGCTAGTGGTTTGTTAGGGCCCAACACCGGGGAGCTGTTTTTT. This codes for CASGLLGPNTGELFF.

V usage is TRBV5-1 and J usage is TRBJ1-2; D is undetermined. Trimming pared 0 bases from V and 4 bases from J, leaving 13 bases between. CDR1 is SGHRS and CDR2 is YFSETQ in the germline V gene. The CDR3 extends over 15 amino acids. CDR3 sequence reads: CASSLDGPRGYGYTF. The CDR3, as DNA: TGCGCCAGCAGCTTGGACGGCCCGAGAGGCTATGGCTACACCTTC.

This clonotype was detected many times. The chain uses TRBV12-3 or TRBV12-4 and TRBJ2-3; D call uncertain. The ends were cut back, 4 bases at V and 2 bases at J, with 7 bases in the middle. The CDR3 runs to 13 residues. This CDR3 reads CASSSKDTDTQYF. Written as DNA, the CDR3 is TGTGCCAGCAGTTCGAAGGACACAGATACGCAGTATTTT.

Concerning this clonotype itself: A read error may explain this, as a much larger clone is one base away. This chain joins TRBV28 and TRBJ1-4, with TRBD1 matching 8 bases. The germline CDR1 and CDR2 sequences are MDHEN and SYDVKM. The CDR3 sequence is 15 residues long. The CDR3: CASSGPGGHNEKLFF. CDR3 coding DNA: TGTGCAAGCAGTGGACCAGGGGGCCATAATGAAAAACTGTTTTTT.

There are many counts of this clonotype. The genes are TRBV27 and TRBJ2-1; D is ambiguous. Germline CDR1 is MNHEY and CDR2 is SMNVEV (reference sequence). The CDR3 is 15 amino acids. With 6 bases removed from V and 2 bases from J, the gap between germline ends came to 14 bases. The CDR3 region has the DNA TGTGCCAGCAGCTCCGGACGCAGTACCTACAATGAGCAGTTCTTC. The encoded protein is CASSSGRSTYNEQFF.

In its sample, this clonotype was seen many times. The chain is built from TRBV28 and TRBJ2-7, with 8 bases aligning to TRBD2. The V and J ends lost 8 bases and 5 bases, in that order; junction bases with no gene match: 17. From germline, CDR1 is MDHEN and CDR2 SYDVKM. The CDR3 covers 16 residues. This CDR3 reads CASLPGGGPLRDEQYF. The CDR3, as DNA: TGTGCCAGCCTCCCGGGGGGGGGGCCTCTGCGAGACGAGCAGTACTTC. The full variable domain, its missing parts supplied by reference TRBV28 and TRBJ2-7, is DVKVTQSSRYLVKRTGEKVFLECVQDMDHENMFWYRQDPGLGLRLIYFSYDVKMKEKGDIPEGYSVSREKKERFSLILESASTNQTSMYLCASLPGGGPLRDEQYFGPGTRLTVT.

This clonotype has more than one count but fewer than ten. V is TRBV6-1 and J is TRBJ2-3, with D perhaps TRBD2 (6 bases). Trimming pared 7 bases from V and 10 bases from J, leaving 18 bases between. CDR3 length: 13 residues. CDR1 is MNHNS and CDR2 is SASEGT in the germline V gene. The chain's CDR3 is CASTPGAGGPQYF. CDR3 bases: TGTGCCAGCACCCCTGGGGCAGGAGGGCCGCAGTATTTT.

The chain recombines TRBV14 with TRBJ2-1; 7 nucleotides line up with TRBD1. The V gene end was trimmed by 0 bases and the J gene end by 4 bases; junction bases not matched to a gene: 9. The germline V gene has CDR1 SGHDN and CDR2 FVKESK. CDR3 size: 17 residues. CDR3: CASSQDMTGPAYNEQFF. Here the CDR3 DNA reads TGTGCCAGCAGCCAAGATATGACAGGGCCTGCGTACAATGAGCAGTTCTTC.

This clonotype was observed many times. The chain carries TRBV20-1 and TRBJ2-7, with 7 bases matching TRBD2. Germline CDR1 is DFQATT and CDR2 is SNEGSKA (reference sequence). The CDR3 is 14 residues long. After removal of 6 bases from V and 0 bases from J, the junction contained 8 bases not matched to a gene. CDR3 sequence reads: CSASPSGLSYEQYF. The CDR3 nucleotides are TGCAGTGCAAGCCCTAGCGGACTCTCCTACGAGCAGTACTTC.

This clonotype was observed many times. This chain uses TRBV20-1 with TRBJ2-5, with D uncertain. The CDR3 runs to 16 residues. Germline values: CDR1 DFQATT, CDR2 SNEGSKA (reference sequence). Trimming took 0 bases from V and 7 from J, leaving 21 bases between them. This chain's CDR3 is CSARDSTRPTFGTQYF. The CDR3, as DNA: TGCAGTGCTAGAGATTCAACCCGACCGACTTTCGGGACCCAGTACTTC.

This clonotype has more than one count but fewer than ten. The rearrangement links TRBV4-1 to TRBJ2-2; TRBD1 might be the D (6 bases). This CDR3 has 14 amino acids. V was cut by 4 bases and J by 6 bases, with 12 bases left in between. Germline V gene lookup returns CDR1 MGHRA and CDR2 YSYEKL. In DNA form, the CDR3 reads TGCGCCAGCAGCCCGACAGGCAACTCCGGGGAGCTGTTTTTT. Its protein is CASSPTGNSGELFF.

Of note for this clonotype: A much larger clone is a single base away; this may be a read error. The chain recombines TRBV28 with TRBJ1-4; D may be TRBD1 (5 bases). CDR1 and CDR2 from the germline V gene are MDHEN and SYDVKM. This CDR3 is built from 13 residues. CDR3: CASRWGGGEKLLF. The CDR3 DNA reads as TGTGCCAGCCGGTGGGGGGGAGGGGAAAAACTGCTTTTT.

On this clonotype itself: A much larger clone sits a single nucleotide away, making a read error possible. The V and J genes are TRBV28 and TRBJ1-2, with a weak D call TRBD1 (6 bases). CDR1 is MDHEN, CDR2 SYDVKM, per germline. The CDR3 is made up of 15 amino acids. Written as DNA, the CDR3 is TGTGCCGGCAGTTTAACATGGGGGGGCGGACACAGCTACACCTTC. Residues: CAGSLTWGGGHSYTF.

Points on this clonotype: A single base separates this from a much larger clone, so it may be a read error. The chain joins TRBV28 to TRBJ2-1; a weak D match, TRBD2 (7 bases). Trimming left V 8 bases short and J 5 bases short, with 16 bases between. The CDR3 length is 14 residues. Germline V gene lookup returns CDR1 MDHEN and CDR2 SYDVKM. The CDR3 DNA is TGTGCCAGCCTGATATCGGGGGGCAACAATGAGCAGTTCTTC. Translated, it gives CASLISGGNNEQFF.

This clonotype appeared a few times. The chain combines TRBV6-1 with TRBJ1-6; D unresolved. CDR3 size: 15 residues. Deletions cut 6 bases from V and 3 bases from J, with 12 bases between. Germline V gene data show CDR1 as MNHNS and CDR2 as SASEGT. The CDR3 nucleotides are TGTGCCAGCAGGGGTTACTTGGGCTATAATTCACCCCTCCACTTT. As protein: CASRGYLGYNSPLHF.

Many counts were recorded for this clonotype. The genes are TRBV11-2 and TRBJ1-1; D unresolved. The CDR3 loop spans 13 amino acids. The V end lost 6 bases, the J end lost 5 bases, and 13 bases lay between the germline ends. The germline V gene has CDR1 SGHAT and CDR2 FQNNGV. The CDR3 region is CASSPSVGTEAFF. Here the CDR3 DNA reads TGTGCCAGCAGTCCAAGTGTGGGGACTGAAGCTTTCTTT.

V gene TRBV3-1 combines with J gene TRBJ1-3; D not resolved. The V gene lost 6 bases and the J gene lost 0 bases, with 18 bases spanning the gap. CDR3 length: 17 residues. Per the germline V gene, CDR1 is LGHDT and CDR2 is YNNKEL (reference sequence). Written as DNA, the CDR3 is TGTGCCAGCAGTGAAGCGCCTAGTAAGAGCTCTGGAAACACCATATATTTT. It encodes CASSEAPSKSSGNTIYF.

This clonotype was observed a handful of times. The rearrangement uses TRBV6-2 or TRBV6-3 and TRBJ2-4; a possible D gene is TRBD1 (6 bases). Trimming removed 6 bases at V and 0 bases at J, with 12 bases between. Germline CDR1 reads MNHEY; CDR2 reads SVGEGT. The length of the CDR3 is 15 residues. The CDR3 is CASRGTRLAKNIQYF. CDR3 sequence (DNA): TGTGCCAGCAGGGGGACACGTCTAGCCAAAAACATTCAGTACTTC.

The rearrangement uses TRBV2 and TRBJ1-5; D perhaps matches TRBD1 (5 bases). CDR1 is SNHLY, CDR2 FYNNEI, per germline. The length of the CDR3 is 14 residues. Trimming left V 6 bases short and J 1 base short, with 10 bases between. The CDR3 bases are TGTGCCAGCAGAAAGGGACTAAGCAATCAGCCCCAGCATTTT. It codes for CASRKGLSNQPQHF.

This clonotype was counted many times. V usage is TRBV27 and J usage is TRBJ1-2; D remains unclear. The CDR3 consists of 14 residues. Per germline, CDR1 MNHEY and CDR2 SMNVEV (reference sequence). V was pared by 4 bases and J by 4 bases, with 13 bases between. The CDR3 nucleotides read TGTGCCAGCAGTTCTGACATTAAAGCCTATGGCTACACCTTC. Translating it yields CASSSDIKAYGYTF.